The 3 T cell receptor beta chains listed next were all sequenced from one sample in a study of blood T cell repertoires in COVID-19. Generated by immunoSEQ multiplex PCR, the TCRdb table keeps only in-frame clones and is missing some. The data show just over 300,000 clones, 89% seen once. The source material was peripheral blood. These receptors were obtained from a woman aged 25 to 39 with COVID-19, enrolled during active disease.

The chain recombines TRBV20-1 with TRBJ1-1, with D possibly being TRBD1 (6 bases). Germline V gene data show CDR1 as DFQATT and CDR2 as SNEGSKA (reference sequence). V was shortened by 3 bases and J by 3 bases, with 17 bases between the two germline ends. The CDR3 consists of 15 residues. The CDR3 reads CSASPLHRADTEAFF. CDR3 in DNA: TGCAGTGCTAGTCCCCTCCACAGGGCGGACACTGAAGCTTTCTTT.

This sequence joins TRBV7-9 and TRBJ2-7, with D tentatively TRBD1 (6 bases). Germline CDR1 SEHNR, CDR2 FQNEAQ (reference sequence). The V and J ends lost 2 bases and 5 bases respectively, with 13 bases between them. The CDR3 sequence is 14 residues long. CDR3 DNA sequence: TGTGCCAGCAGCTTATCTGAGGGGGTCCACGAGCAGTACTTC. Protein: CASSLSEGVHEQYF.

This clone was seen a handful of times. The chain links TRBV19 to TRBJ1-2; no definite D call. CDR3 length: 13 amino acids. The V end was cut by 5 bases, the J end by 8 bases, with 15 bases between. The germline CDR1 and CDR2 sequences are LNHDA and SQIVND (reference sequence). CDR3 bases: TGTGCCAGTAGTCCGCAACTAACCATGGGCTACACCTTC. It encodes CASSPQLTMGYTF.